The clone carrying this T cell receptor beta chain was picked up a small number of times. What it binds is not known. The CDR3 sequence is 13 residues long. CDR1 and CDR2 (germline): KGHSH, LQKENI. Trimming stripped 2 bases from V and 6 bases from J, with 10 bases between. Constant-segment primers served in 5'RACE that generated TCR alpha and TCR beta cDNA libraries bearing sample barcodes and UMIs. TCRdb fed the 5' RACE reads into MiXCR, producing one record per CDR3 protein. The sample includes about 430,000 distinct CDR3 sequences, about 24% seen only once; the top ten take 8.5% to 10%. These data come from a study of T-cell memory formation after mild COVID-19. Study information: TCR clusters mostly belonged to single donors. Study-wide points: A second wave of clones peaked on day 37, and their SARS-CoV-2 specificity went unconfirmed. Clones contracting day 15 to 85 were balanced CD4/CD8; later expanders leaned CD4+.

The chain combines TRBV18 with TRBJ1-2; tentative D call: TRBD1 (5 bases). The sequence derives from an adult woman who had mild COVID-19 (a few samples of this study predate the infection). Cell type and time point are not known. The specimen sequenced was PBMCs or a T cell subset sorted from them (not recorded which). The CDR3 DNA is TGTGCCAGCTCACCAAATCCGGGGGATGGCTACACCTTC. This gives the protein CASSPNPGDGYTF.